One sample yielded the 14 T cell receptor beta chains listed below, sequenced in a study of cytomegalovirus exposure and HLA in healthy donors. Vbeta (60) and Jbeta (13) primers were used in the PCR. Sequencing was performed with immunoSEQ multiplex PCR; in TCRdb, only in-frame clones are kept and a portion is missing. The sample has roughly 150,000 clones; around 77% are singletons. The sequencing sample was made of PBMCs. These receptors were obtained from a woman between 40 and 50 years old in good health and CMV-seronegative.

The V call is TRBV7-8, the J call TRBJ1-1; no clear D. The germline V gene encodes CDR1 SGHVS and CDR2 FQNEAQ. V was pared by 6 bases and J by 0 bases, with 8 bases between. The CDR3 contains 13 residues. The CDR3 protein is CASSFTVNTEAFF. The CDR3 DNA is TGTGCCAGCAGTTTTACAGTGAACACTGAAGCTTTCTTT.

The CDR3 region has the DNA TGTGCCAGCAGCTTGGGGGCAGGGATTGATCAGCCCCAGCATTTT. Translating it yields CASSLGAGIDQPQHF. This sequence joins TRBV5-6 and TRBJ1-5, with D maybe TRBD1 (5 bases). Per the germline V gene, CDR1 is SGHDT and CDR2 is YYEEEE. The length of the CDR3 is 15 residues. The V gene lost 0 bases and the J gene lost 5 bases, with 12 bases spanning the gap.

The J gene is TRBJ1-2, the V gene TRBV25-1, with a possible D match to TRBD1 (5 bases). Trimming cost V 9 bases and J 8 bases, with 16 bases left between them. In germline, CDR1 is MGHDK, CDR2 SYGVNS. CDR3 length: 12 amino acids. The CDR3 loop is CASSRERWGYTF. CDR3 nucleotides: TGTGCCAGTTCCAGGGAACGGTGGGGCTACACCTTC.

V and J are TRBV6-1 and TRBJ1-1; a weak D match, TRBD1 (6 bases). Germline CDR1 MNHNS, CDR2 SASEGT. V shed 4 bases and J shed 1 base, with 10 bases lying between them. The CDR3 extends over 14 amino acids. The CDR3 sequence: CASSGQGSNTEAFF. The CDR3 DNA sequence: TGTGCCAGCAGTGGGCAGGGGTCGAACACTGAAGCTTTCTTT.

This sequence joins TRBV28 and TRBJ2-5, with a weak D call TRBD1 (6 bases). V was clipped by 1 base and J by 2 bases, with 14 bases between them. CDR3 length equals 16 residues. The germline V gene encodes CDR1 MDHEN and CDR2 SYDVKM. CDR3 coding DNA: TGTGCCAGCAGTTTATCAGGGGTCGGCACTCAAGAGACCCAGTACTTC. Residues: CASSLSGVGTQETQYF.

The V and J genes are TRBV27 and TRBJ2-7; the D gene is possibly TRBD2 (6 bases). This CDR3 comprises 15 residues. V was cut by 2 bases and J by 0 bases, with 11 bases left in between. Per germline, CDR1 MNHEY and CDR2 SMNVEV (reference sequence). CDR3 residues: CASSLKGGYSYEQYF. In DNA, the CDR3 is TGTGCCAGCAGTTTAAAGGGAGGCTACTCCTACGAGCAGTACTTC.

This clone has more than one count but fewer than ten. CDR3 protein: CAWSVQGNSNQPQHF. Here the CDR3 DNA reads TGTGCCTGGAGTGTTCAGGGCAATAGCAATCAGCCCCAGCATTTT. The rearrangement joins TRBV30 to TRBJ1-5; D is perhaps TRBD1 (5 bases). Germline CDR1 and CDR2: GTSNPN and SVGIG (reference sequence). The V and J ends lost 0 bases and 0 bases respectively, with 9 bases between them. The length of the CDR3 is 15 residues.

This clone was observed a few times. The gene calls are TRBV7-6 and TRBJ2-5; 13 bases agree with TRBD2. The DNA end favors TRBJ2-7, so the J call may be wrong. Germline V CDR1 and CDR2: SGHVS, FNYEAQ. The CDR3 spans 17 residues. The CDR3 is CASSQGLAGTPSYEQYF. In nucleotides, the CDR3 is TGTGCCAGCAGCCAGGGACTAGCGGGAACGCCCTCCTACGAGCAGTACTTC.

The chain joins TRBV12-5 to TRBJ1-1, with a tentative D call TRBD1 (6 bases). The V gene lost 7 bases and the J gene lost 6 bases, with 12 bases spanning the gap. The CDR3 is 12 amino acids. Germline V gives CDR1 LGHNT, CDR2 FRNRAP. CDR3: CASAGGGSEAFF. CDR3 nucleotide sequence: TGTGCTAGTGCGGGAGGGGGTTCTGAAGCTTTCTTT.

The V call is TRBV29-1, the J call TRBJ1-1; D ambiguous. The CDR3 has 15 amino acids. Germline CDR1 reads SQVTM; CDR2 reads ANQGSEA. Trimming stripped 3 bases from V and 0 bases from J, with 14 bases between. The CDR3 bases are TGCAGCGTTGACGGAACCCACGGGATGAACACTGAAGCTTTCTTT. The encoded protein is CSVDGTHGMNTEAFF. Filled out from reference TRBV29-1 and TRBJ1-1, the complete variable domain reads SAVISQKPSRDICQRGTSLTIQCQVDSQVTMMFWYRQQPGQSLTLIATANQGSEATYESGFVIDKFPISRPNLTFSTLTVSNMSPEDSSIYLCSVDGTHGMNTEAFFGQGTRLTVV.

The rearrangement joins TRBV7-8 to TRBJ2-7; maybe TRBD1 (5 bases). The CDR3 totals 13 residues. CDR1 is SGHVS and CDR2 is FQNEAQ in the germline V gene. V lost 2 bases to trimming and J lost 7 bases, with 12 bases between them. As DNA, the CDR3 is TGTGCCAGCAGCTTATCTCAGGGTGAGGAGCAGTACTTC. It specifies CASSLSQGEEQYF.

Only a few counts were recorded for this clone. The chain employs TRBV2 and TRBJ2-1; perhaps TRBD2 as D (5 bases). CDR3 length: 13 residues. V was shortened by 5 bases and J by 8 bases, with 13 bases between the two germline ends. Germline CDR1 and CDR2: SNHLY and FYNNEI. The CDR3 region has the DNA TGTGCCAGCAGTAACCGGGAATGGGATGAGCAGTTCTTC. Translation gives CASSNREWDEQFF.

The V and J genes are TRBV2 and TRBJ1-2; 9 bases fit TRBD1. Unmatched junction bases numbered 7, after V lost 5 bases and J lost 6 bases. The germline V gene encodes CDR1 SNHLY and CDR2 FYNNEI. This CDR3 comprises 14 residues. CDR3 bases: TGTGCCAGCAGTTCTACAGGGGGCGAGAATGGCTACACCTTC. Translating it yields CASSSTGGENGYTF.

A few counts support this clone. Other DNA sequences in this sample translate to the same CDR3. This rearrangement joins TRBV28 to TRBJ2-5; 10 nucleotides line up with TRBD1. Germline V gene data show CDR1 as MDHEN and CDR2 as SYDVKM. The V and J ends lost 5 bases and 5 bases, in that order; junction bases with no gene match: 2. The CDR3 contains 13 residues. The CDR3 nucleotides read TGTGCCAGCAGTCGACAGGGGGCGGAGACCCAGTACTTC. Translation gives CASSRQGAETQYF.